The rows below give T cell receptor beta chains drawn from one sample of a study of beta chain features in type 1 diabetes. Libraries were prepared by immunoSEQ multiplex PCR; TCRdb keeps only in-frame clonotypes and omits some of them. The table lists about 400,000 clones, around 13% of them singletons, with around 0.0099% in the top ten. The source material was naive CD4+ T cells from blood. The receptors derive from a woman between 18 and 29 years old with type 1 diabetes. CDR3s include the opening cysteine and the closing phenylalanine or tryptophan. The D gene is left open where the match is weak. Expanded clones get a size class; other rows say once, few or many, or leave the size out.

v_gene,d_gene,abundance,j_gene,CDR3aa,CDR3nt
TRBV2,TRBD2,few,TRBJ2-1,CASTTLREVEQFF,TGTGCCAGCACTACCCTGCGGGAGGTTGAGCAGTTCTTC
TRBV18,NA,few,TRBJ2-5,CASSPPATGVGTQYF,TGTGCCAGCTCACCACCGGCTACCGGAGTGGGGACCCAGTACTTC
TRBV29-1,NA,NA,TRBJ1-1,CSGQENTEAFF,TGCAGCGGACAGGAAAACACTGAAGCTTTCTTT
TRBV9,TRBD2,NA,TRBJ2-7,CASSVGGTSGRYEQYF,TGTGCCAGCAGCGTAGGAGGGACTAGCGGGAGGTACGAGCAGTACTTC
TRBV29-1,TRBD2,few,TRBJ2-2,CSFRLAENTGELFF,TGCAGCTTTCGACTAGCGGAGAACACCGGGGAGCTGTTTTTT
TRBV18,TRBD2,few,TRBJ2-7,CASSPSSGGPGEQYF,TGTGCCAGCTCACCTTCTAGCGGGGGGCCGGGAGAGCAGTACTTC
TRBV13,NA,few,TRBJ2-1,CASSLGLRASRNEQFF,TGTGCCAGCAGCTTAGGCCTCAGGGCTTCGCGCAATGAGCAGTTCTTC
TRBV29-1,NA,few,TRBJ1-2,CSVHLTRQIYGYTF,TGCAGCGTTCACCTGACGCGACAGATCTATGGCTACACCTTC
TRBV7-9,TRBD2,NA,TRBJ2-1,CASSLWRGDSRDNEQFF,TGTGCCAGCAGCCTCTGGCGGGGGGACTCAAGGGACAATGAGCAGTTCTTC
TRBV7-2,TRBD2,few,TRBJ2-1,CASSLGLAGGGNEQFF,TGTGCCAGCAGCTTAGGACTAGCGGGAGGGGGGAATGAGCAGTTCTTC
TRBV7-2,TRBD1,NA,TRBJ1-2,CASSQGGRNYGYTF,TGTGCCAGCTCGCAAGGGGGCCGAAACTATGGCTACACCTTC
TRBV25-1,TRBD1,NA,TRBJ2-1,CASSDRTGGGNEQFF,TGTGCCAGCAGTGATAGGACAGGGGGAGGAAATGAGCAGTTCTTC
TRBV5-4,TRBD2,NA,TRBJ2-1,CASSVGTSGGYNEQFF,TGTGCCAGCAGCGTGGGGACTAGCGGGGGATACAATGAGCAGTTCTTC
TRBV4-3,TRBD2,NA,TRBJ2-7,CASSQTLKGLAGLEQYF,TGCGCCAGCAGCCAGACCCTCAAGGGACTAGCGGGGCTCGAGCAGTACTTC
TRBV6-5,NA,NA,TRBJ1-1,CASSYGTNEAFF,TGTGCCAGCAGTTACGGCACCAATGAAGCTTTCTTT
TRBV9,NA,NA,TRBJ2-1,CASSVLGEAYNEQFF,TGTGCCAGCAGCGTTTTGGGGGAGGCCTACAATGAGCAGTTCTTC
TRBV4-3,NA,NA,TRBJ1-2,CASSQETTYGYTF,TGCGCCAGCAGCCAAGAGACAACCTATGGCTACACCTTC